This T cell receptor (beta chain) is from a study of cytomegalovirus exposure and HLA in healthy donors. Whole-study context: Caucasian-associated ancestry cluster membership applied to just over 80% of about 370 genotyped donors. General study points: A few of the chains that were CMV-associated were confirmed in vitro to be specific for CMV antigens. Many donors shared some public TCRs, even though most TCR sequences were rare.

The CDR3 totals 14 residues. Trimming took 5 bases from V and 5 from J, leaving 14 bases between them. Germline CDR1 is MNHNS and CDR2 is SASEGT. These donors, healthy bone marrow donors, were studied. With 60 Vbeta and 13 Jbeta primers, the PCR was carried out. This table comes from immunoSEQ multiplex PCR, and its TCRdb copy is limited to in-frame clones, with some not included. Here the sample spans more than 200,000 clones, 85% to 90% being singletons. This clone was recorded only once. Its target is unknown. Sequencing input: PBMCs. This TCR came from a human donor in good health. This chain links TRBV6-1 with TRBJ2-3; the D gene is possibly TRBD1 (6 bases). CDR3 DNA sequence: TGTGCCAGCAGTCTACAGGGTTTAGGAGATACGCAGTATTTT. Protein product: CASSLQGLGDTQYF.